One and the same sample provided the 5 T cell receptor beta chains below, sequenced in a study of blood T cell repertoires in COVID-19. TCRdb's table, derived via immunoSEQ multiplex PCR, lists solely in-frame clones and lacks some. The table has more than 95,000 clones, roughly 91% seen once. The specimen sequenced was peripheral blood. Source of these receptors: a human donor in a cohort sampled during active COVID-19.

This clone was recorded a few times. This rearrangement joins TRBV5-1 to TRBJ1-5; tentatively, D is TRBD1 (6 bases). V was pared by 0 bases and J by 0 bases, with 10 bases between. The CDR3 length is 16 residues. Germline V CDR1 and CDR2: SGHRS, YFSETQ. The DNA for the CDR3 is TGCGCCAGCAGCTTGGACCCGACAGGTAGCAATCAGCCCCAGCATTTT. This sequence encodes CASSLDPTGSNQPQHF.

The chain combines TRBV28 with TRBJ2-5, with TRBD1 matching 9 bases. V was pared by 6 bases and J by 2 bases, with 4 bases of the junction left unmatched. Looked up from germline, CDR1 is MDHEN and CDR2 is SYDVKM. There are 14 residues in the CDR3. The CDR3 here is CASRVGQGQETQYF. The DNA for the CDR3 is TGTGCCAGCAGGGTCGGACAGGGGCAAGAGACCCAGTACTTC.

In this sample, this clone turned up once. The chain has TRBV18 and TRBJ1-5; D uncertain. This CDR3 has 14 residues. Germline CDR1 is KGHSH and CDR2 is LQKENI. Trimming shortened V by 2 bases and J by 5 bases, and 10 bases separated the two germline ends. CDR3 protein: CASSPGEGYQPQHF. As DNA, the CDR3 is TGTGCCAGCTCACCAGGAGAGGGCTATCAGCCCCAGCATTTT. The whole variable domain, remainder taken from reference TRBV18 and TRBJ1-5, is NAGVMQNPRHLVRRRGQEARLRCSPMKGHSHVYWYRQLPEEGLKFMVYLQKENIIDESGMPKERFSAEFPKEGPSILRIQQVVRGDSAAYFCASSPGEGYQPQHFGDGTRLSIL.

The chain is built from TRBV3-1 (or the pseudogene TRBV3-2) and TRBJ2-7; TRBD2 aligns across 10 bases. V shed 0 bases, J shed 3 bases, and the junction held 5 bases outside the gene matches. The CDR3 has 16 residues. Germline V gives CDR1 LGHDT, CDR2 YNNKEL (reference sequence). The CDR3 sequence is CASSQDLASGSYEQYF. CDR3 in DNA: TGTGCCAGCAGCCAAGATCTGGCTAGCGGGAGCTACGAGCAGTACTTC.

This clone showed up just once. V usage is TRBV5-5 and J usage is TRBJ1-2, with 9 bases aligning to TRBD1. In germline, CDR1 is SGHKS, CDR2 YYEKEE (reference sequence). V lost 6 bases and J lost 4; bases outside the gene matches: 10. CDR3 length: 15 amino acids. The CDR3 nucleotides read TGTGCCAGCACTATAACAGGGGGCGCTTCCTATGGCTACACCTTC. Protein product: CASTITGGASYGYTF.